This T cell receptor beta chain was identified in a study of shared clonotypes between healthy human individuals. Study findings and constraints: On the whole, naive subsets had larger estimated richness than memory subsets had.

In replicate PCRs of sorted subsets, approximately 200 ng DNA, approximately 30,000 T cell genomes, was used. As processed by the authors: There were no quality scores in the junction-only immunoSEQ sequences, so filtering differed. Produced via immunoSEQ multiplex PCR; TCRdb's table is partial and in-frame only. Clone size and the V and J calls come from that table; the DNA yielded D and trimming. The table includes over 850,000 clones, approximately 78% detected once. A CD45RA-negative memory subset and a CD45RA+ naive subset were separated from the CD4+ cells. Notes on this clone: Its matching antigen is unknown.

After removal of 0 bases from V and 2 bases from J, the junction contained 6 bases not matched to a gene. The CDR3 loop spans 16 amino acids. Germline V gene data show CDR1 as SGDLS and CDR2 as YYNGEE. The TCR originated in a young man in good health. Some clones in this sample may be carry-over from other donors' samples. Sequencing used memory CD4+ T cells from PBMCs. Subset meaning: CD45RA-negative fraction. This sequence joins TRBV9 and TRBJ2-7; 9 bases line up with TRBD2. This chain's CDR3 is CASSVEALAGTYEQYF. For the CDR3, the DNA is TGTGCCAGCAGCGTAGAGGCGCTAGCGGGAACCTACGAGCAGTACTTC.